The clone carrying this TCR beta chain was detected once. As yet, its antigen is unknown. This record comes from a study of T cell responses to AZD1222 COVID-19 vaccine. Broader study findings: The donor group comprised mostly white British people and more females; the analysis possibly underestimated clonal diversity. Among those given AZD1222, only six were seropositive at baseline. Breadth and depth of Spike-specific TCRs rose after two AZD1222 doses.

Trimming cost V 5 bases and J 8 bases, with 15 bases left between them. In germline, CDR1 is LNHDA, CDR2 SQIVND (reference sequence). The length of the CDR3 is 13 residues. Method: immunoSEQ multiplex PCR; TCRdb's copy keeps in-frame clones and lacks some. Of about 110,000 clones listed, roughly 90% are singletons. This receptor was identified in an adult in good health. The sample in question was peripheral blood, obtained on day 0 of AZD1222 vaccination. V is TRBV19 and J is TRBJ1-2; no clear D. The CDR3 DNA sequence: TGTGCCAGTAGTTTCGGGGTTAGAGAGGGCTACACCTTC. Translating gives CASSFGVREGYTF.